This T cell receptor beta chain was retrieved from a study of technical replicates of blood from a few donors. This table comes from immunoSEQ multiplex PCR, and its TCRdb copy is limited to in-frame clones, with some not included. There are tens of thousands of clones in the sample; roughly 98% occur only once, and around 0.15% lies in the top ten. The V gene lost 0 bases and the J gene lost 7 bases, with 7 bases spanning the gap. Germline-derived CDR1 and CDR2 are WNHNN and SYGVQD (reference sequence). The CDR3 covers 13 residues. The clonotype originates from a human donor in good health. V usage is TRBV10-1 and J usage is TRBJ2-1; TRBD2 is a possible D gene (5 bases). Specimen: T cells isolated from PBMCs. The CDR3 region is CASSESRVNEQFF. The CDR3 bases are TGCGCCAGCAGTGAGTCGCGGGTTAATGAGCAGTTCTTC.